These 10 T cell receptor beta chains originate from one sample sequenced in a study of blood T cell repertoires in COVID-19. The repertoire was sequenced with immunoSEQ multiplex PCR; TCRdb's copy has only in-frame clones and lacks some. Of about 46,000 clones in the sample, about 88% were seen once. The sequenced sample consisted of peripheral blood. The receptors were sampled from a man in his 70s with active COVID-19.

J is TRBJ2-7 and V is TRBV2, with D uncertain. Germline V CDR1 and CDR2: SNHLY, FYNNEI. The CDR3 length is 16 residues. The germline V and J ends were trimmed by 0 bases and 4 bases, with 16 bases remaining between them. The CDR3: CASSEAFPGDEYEQYF. CDR3 sequence (DNA): TGTGCCAGCAGTGAAGCTTTCCCTGGAGACGAGTACGAGCAGTACTTC.

J is TRBJ2-7 and V is TRBV10-3, with 10 bases that match TRBD2. The CDR3 contains 15 residues. J lost 0 bases, V lost 4 bases, and 3 bases had no gene match. The germline V gene encodes CDR1 ENHRY and CDR2 SYGVKD. CDR3 loop: CAISVGLAFSYEQYF. The CDR3 region has the DNA TGTGCCATCAGTGTGGGACTAGCGTTCTCCTACGAGCAGTACTTC.

In this sample, this clone turned up once. The gene calls are TRBV9 and TRBJ2-2, with D possibly TRBD1 on 7 matching bases. Germline V gene data show CDR1 as SGDLS and CDR2 as YYNGEE. Trimming shortened V by 4 bases and J by 5 bases, and 12 bases separated the two germline ends. This CDR3 contains 14 residues. The CDR3 here is CASSLPGGTGELFF. CDR3 bases: TGTGCCAGCAGCTTACCAGGGGGGACCGGGGAGCTGTTTTTT. The whole variable domain, remainder taken from reference TRBV9 and TRBJ2-2, is DSGVTQTPKHLITATGQRVTLRCSPRSGDLSVYWYQQSLDQGLQFLIQYYNGEERAKGNILERFSAQQFPDLHSELNLSSLELGDSALYFCASSLPGGTGELFFGEGSRLTVL.

The chain recombines TRBV10-1 with TRBJ2-2; 9 bases match TRBD1. V lost 3 bases and J lost 1; bases outside the gene matches: 9. Germline-derived CDR1 and CDR2 are WNHNN and SYGVQD (reference sequence). The CDR3 is 18 residues long. The CDR3 nucleotides are TGCGCCAGCAGTGAAAAGACAGGGGGAATAGGGAACACCGGGGAGCTGTTTTTT. As protein: CASSEKTGGIGNTGELFF.

As to this clone: The sample holds other DNA sequences that translate to the same CDR3. The chain carries TRBV3-1 (or the pseudogene TRBV3-2) and TRBJ2-2, with 8 positions matching TRBD1. The germline V gene has CDR1 LGHDT and CDR2 YNNKEL (reference sequence). The CDR3 extends over 17 amino acids. V lost 3 bases and J lost 2; bases outside the gene matches: 8. CDR3 in amino acids: CASSHDGDRFNTGELFF. CDR3 nucleotide sequence: TGTGCCAGCAGCCATGATGGGGACAGGTTTAACACCGGGGAGCTGTTTTTT.

This rearrangement joins TRBV19 to TRBJ2-7, with TRBD1 matching 9 bases. The ends lost 1 base at V and 3 bases at J; junction bases unmatched: 4. There are 15 residues in the CDR3. Per germline, CDR1 LNHDA and CDR2 SQIVND (reference sequence). The chain's CDR3 is CASSIVGTGSYEQYF. CDR3 coding DNA: TGTGCCAGTAGTATAGTTGGGACAGGGAGCTACGAGCAGTACTTC.

The count of this clone is one. The rearrangement joins TRBV29-1 to TRBJ1-2; maybe TRBD1 (6 bases). The CDR3 is made up of 12 amino acids. Trimming took off 4 bases at V and 2 bases at J, with 8 bases between the two ends. Germline CDR1 and CDR2: SQVTM and ANQGSEA. The CDR3 nucleotides read TGCAGCGTTGTTACAGGGAACTATGGCTACACCTTC. Encoded protein: CSVVTGNYGYTF.

V is TRBV5-4 and J is TRBJ2-3, with 12 bases identical to TRBD2. The V segment lost 0 bases and the J segment 9 bases; nucleotides outside the gene matches: 8. Germline loops: CDR1 SGHNT, CDR2 YYREEE (reference sequence). The CDR3 is made up of 16 amino acids. The CDR3 nucleotides are TGTGCCAGCAGCTTGGAGGCTAGCGGGAGGGCCATGACGCAGTATTTT. This translates into CASSLEASGRAMTQYF.

J is TRBJ2-2 and V is TRBV7-2; the match to TRBD2 covers 10 bases. CDR3 length: 17 residues. V dropped 5 bases and J dropped 3; count of bases not matched to a gene: 9. CDR1 is SGHTA, CDR2 FQGNSA, per germline. The CDR3 loop is CASSILAGMLYTGELFF. The CDR3 DNA is TGTGCCAGCAGCATACTAGCGGGGATGCTCTACACCGGGGAGCTGTTTTTT. Variable domain in full (rest from reference TRBV7-2 and TRBJ2-2): GAGVSQSPSNKVTEKGKDVELRCDPISGHTALYWYRQSLGQGLEFLIYFQGNSAPDKSGLPSDRFSAERTGGSVSTLTIQRTQQEDSAVYLCASSILAGMLYTGELFFGEGSRLTVL.

The chain joins TRBV28 to TRBJ1-1, with TRBD1 matching over 9 bases. The CDR3 runs to 15 residues. V was pared by 5 bases and J by 5 bases, with 9 bases of the junction left unmatched. Germline values: CDR1 MDHEN, CDR2 SYDVKM. The CDR3 coding sequence is TGTGCCAGCAGTGCGTACAGGGGGCAGGGGACTGAAGCTTTCTTT. Translating gives CASSAYRGQGTEAFF.